One and the same sample provided the 24 T cell receptor beta chains below, sequenced in a study of blood T cells in healthy people across ages. A second PCR of roughly 7 to 11 cycles used a sample-barcoded 5' primer and a J-beta primer mix. TCRdb re-called the 5' RACE reads with MiXCR, one entry per CDR3 protein. There are 1.5 million to 2 million distinct CDR3 sequences in the sample; 49% occur only once, and 2.1% lies in the top ten. Sequenced material: blood. These receptors came from a middle-aged woman in good health.

The chain uses TRBV20-1 and TRBJ1-5, with D possibly being TRBD1 (5 bases). Germline CDR1 and CDR2: DFQATT and SNEGSKA (reference sequence). The CDR3 extends over 15 amino acids. V lost 0 bases and J lost 0, with 9 bases in between. The CDR3 spells CSARDGGSSNQPQHF. The CDR3 DNA reads TGCAGTGCTAGAGATGGGGGGTCTAGCAATCAGCCCCAGCATTTT.

The V gene is TRBV6-6, the J gene TRBJ2-4, with D possibly called TRBD1 or TRBD2 (7 bases each). Near its end, the DNA agrees better with TRBJ2-7, so the J call may be wrong. The germline V gene encodes CDR1 MNHNY and CDR2 SVGAGI (reference sequence). The CDR3 loop spans 12 amino acids. CDR3 bases: TGTGCCAGCAACCCAGGGGGGGACGAGCAGTACTTC. It is translated as CASNPGGDEQYF.

The rearrangement joins TRBV28 to TRBJ2-1, with TRBD1 matching over 7 bases. Germline CDR1 is MDHEN and CDR2 is SYDVKM. V shed 5 bases, J shed 10 bases, and the junction held 11 bases outside the gene matches. This CDR3 is built from 14 residues. The CDR3 DNA reads as TGTGCCAGCAGTACGGGGCAGGGGGTCTACGAGCAGTTCTTC. This sequence encodes CASSTGQGVYEQFF.

The chain is built from TRBV9 and TRBJ2-1; D is uncertain. Looked up from germline, CDR1 is SGDLS and CDR2 is YYNGEE. The CDR3 runs to 12 residues. V was pared by 3 bases and J by 7 bases, with 8 bases between. For the CDR3, the DNA is TGTGCCAGCAGCGCCCCCAAGAATGAGCAGTTCTTC. It codes for CASSAPKNEQFF.

This sequence joins TRBV18 and TRBJ1-2, with D perhaps TRBD1 (6 bases). Germline assignment: CDR1 KGHSH and CDR2 LQKENI. The CDR3 sequence is 18 residues long. V was cut by 1 base and J by 6 bases, with 24 bases left in between. CDR3 region: CASSPQQRGGRGLHGYTF. CDR3 sequence (DNA): TGTGCCAGCTCACCACAGCAGAGAGGCGGCAGGGGACTGCATGGCTACACCTTC.

The chain uses TRBV18 and TRBJ2-1, with 8 bases aligning to TRBD2. The CDR3 is 21 amino acids. Per the germline V gene, CDR1 is KGHSH and CDR2 is LQKENI. With 1 base clipped from V and 0 bases from J, the junction kept 17 bases outside the gene matches. The CDR3 sequence is CASSPRDLRGAPPSSYNEQFF. The DNA for the CDR3 is TGTGCCAGCTCACCACGCGACTTGCGGGGGGCCCCCCCAAGCTCCTACAATGAGCAGTTCTTC.

This rearrangement joins TRBV20-1 to TRBJ1-2; D call uncertain. The CDR3 has 13 residues. Germline lookup yields CDR1 DFQATT and CDR2 SNEGSKA (reference sequence). Trimming removed 4 bases from V and 1 base from J, with 10 bases in between. CDR3 nucleotides: TGCAGTGCTATTGAAGGCATTAACTATGGCTACACCTTC. Residues: CSAIEGINYGYTF.

This clonotype has more than one count but fewer than ten. DNA for the CDR3: TGTGCCAGCAGTCATGGTTACTCCTACGAGCAGTACTTC. It codes for CASSHGYSYEQYF. This chain links TRBV25-1 with TRBJ2-7, with D uncertain. There are 13 residues in the CDR3. Per germline, CDR1 MGHDK and CDR2 SYGVNS. V was shortened by 5 bases and J by 0 bases, with 8 bases between the two germline ends.

V and J are TRBV6-5 and TRBJ1-5, with D uncertain. The V and J ends lost 6 bases and 2 bases respectively, with 14 bases between them. CDR1 and CDR2 (germline): MNHEY, SVGAGI. This CDR3 comprises 15 residues. The CDR3 loop reads CASSFRPTGNQPQHF. CDR3 DNA sequence: TGTGCCAGCAGCTTCCGACCGACCGGCAATCAGCCCCAGCATTTT.

The chain recombines TRBV29-1 with TRBJ1-2, with 9 positions matching TRBD1. Trimming cost V 5 bases and J 7 bases; bases outside gene matches: 14. Germline V gene sequence: CDR1 SQVTM, CDR2 ANQGSEA. The CDR3 contains 15 residues. CDR3: CSVFGPGTGSGGYTF. CDR3 coding DNA: TGCAGCGTTTTTGGCCCCGGGACAGGGTCTGGTGGCTACACCTTC.

The chain combines TRBV29-1 with TRBJ1-4; 8 nucleotides agree with TRBD1. The CDR3 contains 13 residues. J lost 3 bases, V lost 5 bases, and 2 bases had no gene match. Per the germline V gene, CDR1 is SQVTM and CDR2 is ANQGSEA. CDR3 DNA: TGCAGCGTTCAGGGGGCGCCTAATGAAAAACTGTTTTTT. It translates to CSVQGAPNEKLFF.

This clonotype occurred a few times. This chain links TRBV7-9 with TRBJ2-3; 7 nucleotides agree with TRBD2. The trim removed 6 bases at V and 0 bases at J, leaving 12 bases unmatched. In germline, CDR1 is SEHNR, CDR2 FQNEAQ (reference sequence). There are 17 residues in the CDR3. CDR3 loop: CASRGTTGTESTDTQYF. As DNA, the CDR3 is TGTGCCAGCAGAGGGACTACAGGAACCGAGAGCACAGATACGCAGTATTTT.

V gene TRBV20-1 combines with J gene TRBJ2-4; 8 bases line up with TRBD2. V gave up 6 bases and J gave up 13 bases; unmatched junction bases: 17. This CDR3 contains 14 residues. The germline CDR1 and CDR2 sequences are DFQATT and SNEGSKA (reference sequence). CDR3 DNA sequence: TGCAGTGCGGAGCCAGCGGGGGCCTGGGATGACCAGTACTTC. Translation gives CSAEPAGAWDDQYF.

The J gene is TRBJ1-2, the V gene TRBV7-9, with 7 bases lining up with TRBD1. CDR1 is SEHNR and CDR2 is FQNEAQ in the germline V gene (reference sequence). This CDR3 comprises 19 residues. Losses at the gene ends were 1 base for V and 0 bases for J; bases not matched to a gene: 14. The chain's CDR3 is CASSLDAEGQPFPNYGYTF. The CDR3 DNA follows: TGTGCCAGCAGCTTAGATGCAGAGGGACAGCCTTTTCCTAACTATGGCTACACCTTC.

The rearrangement uses TRBV29-1 and TRBJ2-3; 8 bases align to TRBD2. CDR3 length: 14 residues. Trimming at V came to 7 bases and at J to 8 bases, leaving 14 bases not matched to a gene. Germline CDR1 is SQVTM and CDR2 is ANQGSEA. CDR3 protein: CSAAGGTSGPTQYF. The CDR3 DNA reads as TGCAGCGCAGCTGGGGGAACTAGCGGCCCTACGCAGTATTTT.

The chain couples TRBV7-2 to TRBJ2-7, with D tentatively TRBD1 (6 bases). The CDR3 has 17 residues. V lost 0 bases to trimming and J lost 1 base, with 16 bases between them. Germline V gene lookup returns CDR1 SGHTA and CDR2 FQGNSA. The CDR3 here is CASSLARTVLSSYEQYF. The CDR3 DNA sequence: TGTGCCAGCAGCTTAGCGAGGACAGTACTATCTTCCTACGAGCAGTACTTC.

This clonotype occurred a few times. The gene calls are TRBV24-1 and TRBJ2-4; 8 bases are shared with TRBD1. CDR1 KGHDR and CDR2 SFDVKD come from the germline V gene. The V gene end was trimmed by 2 bases and the J gene end by 6 bases; junction bases not matched to a gene: 8. This CDR3 region has 16 residues. The CDR3 here is CATSDSKPGQANIQYF. The DNA of the CDR3 is TGTGCCACCAGTGATTCAAAGCCGGGACAGGCAAACATTCAGTACTTC.

This clonotype was recorded only once. The rearrangement uses TRBV9 and TRBJ2-3; possibly TRBD1 or TRBD2 for D (5 bases each). The CDR3 spans 16 residues. CDR1 is SGDLS and CDR2 is YYNGEE in the germline V gene. The ends were cut back, 0 bases at V and 1 base at J, with 12 bases in the middle. For the CDR3, the DNA is TGTGCCAGCAGCGTAGGGGGGAGCAGGCGCACAGATACGCAGTATTTT. Its translation is CASSVGGSRRTDTQYF. Full variable domain (missing parts from reference TRBV9 and TRBJ2-3): DSGVTQTPKHLITATGQRVTLRCSPRSGDLSVYWYQQSLDQGLQFLIQYYNGEERAKGNILERFSAQQFPDLHSELNLSSLELGDSALYFCASSVGGSRRTDTQYFGPGTRLTVL.

The chain uses TRBV5-5 and TRBJ2-5; a possible D gene is TRBD1 (5 bases). The CDR3 loop spans 15 amino acids. In germline, CDR1 is SGHKS, CDR2 YYEKEE (reference sequence). V was clipped by 4 bases and J by 5 bases, with 18 bases between them. The CDR3 region is CASSPEIQGLETQYF. The CDR3 nucleotides are TGTGCCAGCAGCCCAGAAATTCAGGGTTTGGAGACCCAGTACTTC. The full variable domain, its missing parts supplied by reference TRBV5-5 and TRBJ2-5, is DAGVTQSPTHLIKTRGQQVTLRCSPISGHKSVSWYQQVLGQGPQFIFQYYEKEERGRGNFPDRFSARQFPNYSSELNVNALLLGDSALYLCASSPEIQGLETQYFGPGTRLLVL.

CDR3 sequence reads: CASSVLGGDQYF. CDR3 DNA: TGTGCCAGCAGTGTCCTTGGGGGGGACCAGTACTTC. The rearrangement joins TRBV6-6 to TRBJ2-7; TRBD2 aligns across 7 bases. Germline V gene lookup returns CDR1 MNHNY and CDR2 SVGAGI (reference sequence). Germline trimming cut 5 bases from V and 10 bases from J; bases unmatched to any gene: 8. The CDR3 extends over 12 amino acids.

This clonotype was observed once. The V gene is TRBV9, the J gene TRBJ2-1; D is undetermined. V lost 0 bases and J lost 6, with 19 bases in between. The CDR3 length is 17 residues. CDR1 and CDR2 (germline): SGDLS, YYNGEE. This chain's CDR3 is CASSVATGPARGNEQFF. The CDR3 nucleotides are TGTGCCAGCAGCGTAGCCACCGGACCCGCCCGTGGCAATGAGCAGTTCTTC.

In this sample, this clonotype turned up a few times. The J gene is TRBJ2-5, the V gene TRBV5-1; TRBD1 aligns across 8 bases. This CDR3 is built from 17 residues. Germline CDR1 and CDR2: SGHRS and YFSETQ. The ends lost 1 base at V and 2 bases at J; junction bases unmatched: 10. This CDR3 is CASSLTPPGTGQETQYF. The DNA of the CDR3 is TGCGCCAGCAGCTTGACACCTCCCGGGACAGGACAAGAGACCCAGTACTTC.

This sequence joins TRBV5-1 and TRBJ2-3; D unclear. In germline, CDR1 is SGHRS, CDR2 YFSETQ. This CDR3 has 11 amino acids. The ends were cut back, 7 bases at V and 6 bases at J, with 9 bases in the middle. CDR3 sequence: CASHLGDTQYF. The CDR3 DNA follows: TGCGCCAGCCACCTTGGGGATACGCAGTATTTT.

The V gene is TRBV27, the J gene TRBJ1-4, with a tentative D call TRBD1 (5 bases). This CDR3 is 15 amino acids long. Trimming pared 11 bases from V and 7 bases from J, leaving 23 bases between. Germline V gene sequence: CDR1 MNHEY, CDR2 SMNVEV (reference sequence). In DNA form, the CDR3 reads TGTGCCCCAAAGACGATTTGGCAGGGCACTGAAAAACTGTTTTTT. It specifies CAPKTIWQGTEKLFF.